This entry is about one T cell receptor beta chain. Antigen specificity is unknown. The source of the sample is a study of shared clonotypes between healthy human individuals. As for the study in general: Each donor's CD4 naive and CD4 memory cells filled three plates apiece, CD8 naive two, and CD8 memory one.

Study conclusions and caveats: Read depth was anticipated to influence clonotype sharing among donors.

On sorted subsets, replicate PCRs used about 200 ng DNA, or 27,000 or so T cell genomes. Profiling relied on immunoSEQ multiplex PCR, and the TCRdb table lists in-frame clones only, not all of them. The sample has some 300,000 clones; 70% to 75% are singletons. From germline, CDR1 is SGHRS and CDR2 YFSETQ. Trimming removed 5 bases at V and 0 bases at J, with 9 bases between. The CDR3 runs 14 residues. The receptor was isolated from a man aged 25-40 years in good health. Specimen: memory CD4+ T cells sorted from blood. Documented subset: CD45RA-negative fraction. This chain connects TRBV5-1 to TRBJ2-1; unclear D gene. The CDR3 is CASSYDSSYNEQFF. CDR3 in DNA: TGCGCCAGCAGTTACGATAGCTCCTACAATGAGCAGTTCTTC.